Presented here are 21 T cell receptor beta chains from one specimen sequenced in a study of metastatic and nonmetastatic thyroid tumors (dated by TCRdb to the early 2020s). Library preparation used PCR. The listed sequencing device is Illumina HiSeq 4000. The public sequencing data were trimmed at Q25 with fastp and processed into clonotypes with MiXCR by TCRdb, which kept only in-frame beta chains. This sample is represented by about 13,000 clones; 20% to 30% of them were singletons. Of the sample, more than 10% is held by the ten largest clones. Before undergoing thyroid surgery, none of the patients had been given any kind of treatment. What was sequenced was adjacent normal tissue. The receptors stem from a female donor with papillary thyroid cancer or a benign thyroid nodule (not recorded which). Some clones in this sample may be carry-over from other donors' samples.

Of note for this clone: It may be a read error: a sequence one base away is much more abundant. At the DNA level, this CDR3 is encoded by other sequences in the same sample as well. The rearrangement links TRBV27 to TRBJ1-1; a possible D gene is TRBD1 (6 bases). Germline V CDR1 and CDR2: MNHEY, SMNVEV (reference sequence). There are 16 residues in the CDR3. The CDR3 is CASSSSGVPTGTEAFF. The CDR3 coding sequence is TGTGCCAGCAGTTCTTCAGGGGTCCCTACGGGCACTGAGGCTTTCTTT.

The rearrangement joins TRBV11-2 to TRBJ2-3, with 8 bases lining up with TRBD2. V lost 4 bases to trimming and J lost 4 bases; unmatched junction nucleotides: 10. The CDR3 extends over 16 amino acids. In germline, CDR1 is SGHAT, CDR2 FQNNGV. The CDR3: CASSSFGRGVADTQYF. As DNA, the CDR3 is TGTGCCAGCAGCTCCTTTGGGCGGGGGGTAGCAGATACGCAGTATTTT.

Details on this clone: One end of the junction does not line up with germline, which may come from a read error. The chain is built from TRBV9 and TRBJ1-3; D gene unclear. Germline CDR1 SGDLS, CDR2 YYNGEE. The CDR3 has 15 residues. The CDR3: CASSVGHGSVNTIYF. The DNA of the CDR3 is TGTGCCAGCAGCGTAGGGCACGGCTCTGTAAACACCATATATTTT. The entire variable domain, with the rest obtained from reference TRBV9 and TRBJ1-3, is as follows: DSGVTQTPKHLITATGQRVTLRCSPRSGDLSVYWYQQSLDQGLQFLIQYYNGEERAKGNILERFSAQQFPDLHSELNLSSLELGDSALYFCASSVGHGSVNTIYFGEGSWLTVV.

This chain connects TRBV2 to TRBJ2-7; 10 bases agree with TRBD2. There are 19 residues in the CDR3. Germline values: CDR1 SNHLY, CDR2 FYNNEI. V lost 6 bases, J lost 7 bases, and 24 bases stayed unmatched. CDR3 region: CASRKSAGGPIRSQDEQYF. The CDR3 bases are TGTGCCAGCAGGAAATCAGCGGGAGGGCCCATAAGGTCCCAGGATGAGCAGTACTTC.

This clone is medium-sized (0.01 to 0.1%) within its sample. V and J are TRBV27 and TRBJ2-7; 8 positions match TRBD2. The V segment lost 3 bases and the J segment 1 base; nucleotides outside the gene matches: 5. The CDR3 extends over 15 amino acids. Per germline, CDR1 MNHEY and CDR2 SMNVEV (reference sequence). The CDR3 DNA follows: TGTGCCAGCAGTTTTTATCCTAGCGGGTCCTACGAGCAGTACTTC. This codes for CASSFYPSGSYEQYF.

This chain connects TRBV28 to TRBJ1-1; D is unclear. V was trimmed by 6 bases and J by 6 bases, leaving 23 bases between them. The CDR3 is 16 amino acids. The V gene's germline CDR1 is MDHEN and CDR2 SYDVKM. The CDR3 sequence: CASSRVLAVVRSEAFF. CDR3 bases: TGTGCCAGCAGCAGAGTCCTGGCGGTAGTCAGGTCTGAAGCTTTCTTT.

As concerns this clone: A much larger clone lies a single base off, so this may be a read error. The chain is built from TRBV18 and TRBJ1-1; no definite D call. From germline, CDR1 is KGHSH and CDR2 LQKENI. The CDR3 extends over 13 amino acids. The CDR3: CASSLDCHTEASF. Written as DNA, the CDR3 is TGTGCCAGCTCACTGGACTGTCACACTGAAGCTTCCTTT.

This clone was seen ten or more times. The chain uses TRBV20-1 and TRBJ2-3; weak D call: TRBD1 (5 bases). The CDR3 extends over 14 amino acids. Germline assignment: CDR1 DFQATT and CDR2 SNEGSKA (reference sequence). V was cut by 6 bases and J by 4 bases, with 17 bases left in between. CDR3 loop: CSATRQGSSDTQYF. The CDR3 nucleotides are TGCAGTGCGACCCGGCAGGGTAGCTCAGATACGCAGTATTTT.

This clone has more than one count but fewer than ten. The rearrangement uses TRBV2 and TRBJ1-2, with D hard to call. Germline CDR1 reads SNHLY; CDR2 reads FYNNEI. The length of the CDR3 is 13 residues. Trimming took off 6 bases at V and 8 bases at J, with 16 bases between the two ends. CDR3 DNA: TGTGCCAGCAGGTACCGCCCCGAGGGCGGCTACACCTTC. It encodes CASRYRPEGGYTF.

A few counts support this clone. One junction end does not reproduce the germline sequence, and a read error may be involved. The chain uses TRBV28 and TRBJ2-5; the D is unclear. CDR3 size: 14 residues. CDR1 and CDR2 (germline): MDHEN, SYDVKM. The CDR3 loop is CASSLGAKRETQYF. Written as DNA, the CDR3 is TGTGCCAGTAGTTTAGGAGCTAAAAGAGAGACCCAGTACTTC.

This clone was seen many times. The chain combines TRBV27 with TRBJ2-7; TRBD1 agrees at 9 bases. The germline CDR1 and CDR2 sequences are MNHEY and SMNVEV (reference sequence). V trimming: 5 bases; J trimming: 3 bases; junction bases outside the gene matches: 5. There are 14 residues in the CDR3. Here the CDR3 DNA reads TGTGCCAGCAGTCTAGGGACAGGGAGCTACGAGCAGTACTTC. Its translation is CASSLGTGSYEQYF.

This clone has a handful of counts. This rearrangement joins TRBV5-1 to TRBJ2-1, with 14 positions matching TRBD2. J gave up 8 bases and V 4 bases, and 8 bases lay outside the gene matches. Per the germline V gene, CDR1 is SGHRS and CDR2 is YFSETQ. This CDR3 is built from 16 residues. In nucleotides, the CDR3 is TGCGCCAGCAGCGTGGGACTAGCGGGAGTAGAAGATGAGCAGTTCTTC. Its translation: CASSVGLAGVEDEQFF.

This clone was counted at least ten times. CDR3 sequence (DNA): TGTGCCAGCAGCCGGTTTCTGGGGGCGGGTAATGAGCAGTTCTTC. This codes for CASSRFLGAGNEQFF. The chain carries TRBV4-2 and TRBJ2-1, with a possible D match to TRBD1 (6 bases). The germline V gene has CDR1 LGHNA and CDR2 YNFKEQ. This CDR3 has 15 amino acids. Trimming shortened V by 4 bases and J by 7 bases, and 17 bases separated the two germline ends.

This chain uses TRBV9 with TRBJ1-1; no clear D gene. Trimming pared 5 bases from V and 3 bases from J, leaving 8 bases between. CDR3 length: 12 residues. Germline V gene lookup returns CDR1 SGDLS and CDR2 YYNGEE. This chain's CDR3 is CASSGSDTEAFF. CDR3 sequence (DNA): TGTGCCAGCAGTGGAAGTGACACTGAAGCTTTCTTT.

Note on this clone: An end of the junction differs from the germline gene, which may be a read error. J is TRBJ2-5 and V is TRBV20-1, with TRBD2 matching 11 bases. The CDR3 extends over 14 amino acids. CDR1 and CDR2 (germline): DFQATT, SNEGSKA (reference sequence). The CDR3 loop reads CTHDGTSGKETQYF. CDR3 DNA sequence: TGTACCCACGACGGGACTAGCGGTAAAGAGACCCAGTACTTC.

A remark on this clone: The CDR3 ends on some other residue instead of the conserved phenylalanine or tryptophan, so this is likely a read error. It is unclear where the CDR3 begins or ends on the DNA, so no DNA is shown, and the CDR3 is as TCRdb lists it. The chain links TRBV6-4 to TRBJ1-2; the table's D call, TRBD1, was not checked against the DNA. The V gene's germline CDR1 is MRHNA and CDR2 SNTAGT. The CDR3 sequence runs 15 residues, both termini included. The CDR3 here is CACSDTPQGLGGYSL.

This clone was seen once. The genes are TRBV2 and TRBJ2-3; D call uncertain. Looked up from germline, CDR1 is SNHLY and CDR2 is FYNNEI. The CDR3 extends over 13 amino acids. V was clipped by 6 bases and J by 4 bases, with 11 bases between them. The CDR3 DNA is TGTGCCAGCAGCCTGGTCCCCGCAGATACGCAGTATTTT. It yields the protein CASSLVPADTQYF.

V usage is TRBV28 and J usage is TRBJ1-2; tentatively, D is TRBD1 (6 bases). V shed 4 bases and J shed 5 bases, with 20 bases lying between them. The germline gives CDR1 MDHEN, CDR2 SYDVKM. This CDR3 spans 16 amino acids. For the CDR3, the DNA is TGTGCCAGCAGTTCCCCATCCAGGGGCGATATGTATGGCTACACCTTC. Protein sequence: CASSSPSRGDMYGYTF.

In its sample, this clone was seen a few times. J is TRBJ2-6 and V is TRBV19; perhaps TRBD1 as D (6 bases). The CDR3 runs 15 residues. V dropped 6 bases and J dropped 2 bases, with 11 bases sitting between them. Germline V CDR1 and CDR2: LNHDA, SQIVND (reference sequence). This CDR3 is CASSKGQTGANVLTF. DNA for the CDR3: TGTGCCAGTAGCAAGGGACAAACTGGGGCCAACGTCCTGACTTTC.

At least ten counts were recorded for this clone. The genes are TRBV18 and TRBJ2-3; maybe TRBD2 (6 bases). V dropped 0 bases and J dropped 5 bases, with 18 bases sitting between them. Germline V CDR1 and CDR2: KGHSH, LQKENI. This CDR3 spans 17 amino acids. The CDR3 DNA sequence: TGTGCCAGCTCACCACCGAGGTCGGGATCGGGGGTAGATACGCAGTATTTT. It encodes CASSPPRSGSGVDTQYF.

The rearrangement joins TRBV28 to TRBJ2-7, with 9 positions matching TRBD1. The CDR3 contains 15 residues. The V gene end was trimmed by 5 bases and the J gene end by 4 bases; junction bases not matched to a gene: 9. In germline, CDR1 is MDHEN, CDR2 SYDVKM. The CDR3 is CASSLTTGTGYEQYF. CDR3 sequence (DNA): TGTGCCAGCAGTCTTACGACCGGGACAGGGTACGAGCAGTACTTC.